The text below deals with one T cell receptor (beta chain). Its specificity is not known. This sample is drawn from a study of identical twins. TCRdb analysed the 5' RACE reads with MiXCR anew, one entry per CDR3 protein. The table shows hundreds of thousands of distinct CDR3 sequences, with roughly 20% occurring only once. Points from the study as a whole: Low generation-probability sequences were in excess among twin-shared out-of-frame alpha sequences. Insertions ran lower in abundant cord blood beta clonotypes, though not in memory repertoires. Model-predicted out-of-frame TCR alpha sharing fell below observed values in monozygotic twins.

Germline V gene lookup returns CDR1 DFQATT and CDR2 SNEGSKA (reference sequence). With 6 bases removed from V and 0 bases from J, the gap between germline ends came to 9 bases. The CDR3 is made up of 14 amino acids. This same sample was also taken into another study, of T cells expressing NK-cell markers.

This receptor was taken from a woman aged 18-30 years in good health. The sequenced material came from PBMCs. This rearrangement joins TRBV20-1 to TRBJ2-6; D gene unclear. For the CDR3, the DNA is TGCAGTGCCATCCCTAACTCTGGGGCCAACGTCCTGACTTTC. The encoded protein is CSAIPNSGANVLTF.